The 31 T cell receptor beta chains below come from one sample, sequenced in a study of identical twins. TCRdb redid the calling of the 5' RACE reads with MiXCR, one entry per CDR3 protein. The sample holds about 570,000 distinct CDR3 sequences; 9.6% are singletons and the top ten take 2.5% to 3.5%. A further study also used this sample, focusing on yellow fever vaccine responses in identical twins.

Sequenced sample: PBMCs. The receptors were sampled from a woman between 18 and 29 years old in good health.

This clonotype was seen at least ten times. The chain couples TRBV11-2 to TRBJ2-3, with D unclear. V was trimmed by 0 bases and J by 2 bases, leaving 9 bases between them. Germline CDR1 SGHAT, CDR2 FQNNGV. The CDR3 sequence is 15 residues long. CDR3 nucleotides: TGTGCCAGCAGCTTAGAAGGACGTAACACAGATACGCAGTATTTT. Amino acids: CASSLEGRNTDTQYF.

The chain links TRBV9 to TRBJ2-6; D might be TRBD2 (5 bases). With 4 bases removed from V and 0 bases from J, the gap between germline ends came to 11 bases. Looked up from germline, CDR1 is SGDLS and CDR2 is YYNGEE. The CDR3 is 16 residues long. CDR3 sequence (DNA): TGTGCCAGCAGCCACCCGGGGAGCTCTGGGGCCAACGTCCTGACTTTC. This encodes CASSHPGSSGANVLTF.

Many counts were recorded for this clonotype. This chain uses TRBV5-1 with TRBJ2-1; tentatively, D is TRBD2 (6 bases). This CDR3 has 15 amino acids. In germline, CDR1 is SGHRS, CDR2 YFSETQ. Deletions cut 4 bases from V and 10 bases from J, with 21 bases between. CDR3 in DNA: TGCGCCAGCAGCACCTTACTAGCCGGGGTTGACGAGCAGTTCTTC. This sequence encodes CASSTLLAGVDEQFF.

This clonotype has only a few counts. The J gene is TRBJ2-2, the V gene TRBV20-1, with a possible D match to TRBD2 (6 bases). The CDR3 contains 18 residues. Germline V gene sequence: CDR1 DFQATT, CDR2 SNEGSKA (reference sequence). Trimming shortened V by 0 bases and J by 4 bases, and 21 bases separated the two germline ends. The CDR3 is CSARDRATGTPLTGELFF. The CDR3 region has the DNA TGCAGTGCTAGAGACCGTGCCACCGGGACTCCGCTCACCGGGGAGCTGTTTTTT.

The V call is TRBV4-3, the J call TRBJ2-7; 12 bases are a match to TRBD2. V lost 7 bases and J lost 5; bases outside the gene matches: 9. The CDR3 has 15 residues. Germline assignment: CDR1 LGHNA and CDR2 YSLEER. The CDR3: CASTRPTSGSDEQYF. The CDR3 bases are TGCGCCAGCACAAGACCGACTAGCGGGAGCGACGAGCAGTACTTC.

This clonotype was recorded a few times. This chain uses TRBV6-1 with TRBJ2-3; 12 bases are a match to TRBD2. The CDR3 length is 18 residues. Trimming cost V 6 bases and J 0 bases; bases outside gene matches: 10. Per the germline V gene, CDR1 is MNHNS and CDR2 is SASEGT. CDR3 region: CASRIGLAGRTSTDTQYF. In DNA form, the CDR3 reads TGTGCCAGCAGAATCGGACTAGCGGGGCGGACTAGCACAGATACGCAGTATTTT.

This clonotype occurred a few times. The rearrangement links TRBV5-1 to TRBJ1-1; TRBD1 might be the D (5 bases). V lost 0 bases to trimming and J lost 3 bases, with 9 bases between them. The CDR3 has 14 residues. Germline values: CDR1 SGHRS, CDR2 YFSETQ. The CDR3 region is CASSLVQGYTEAFF. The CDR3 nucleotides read TGCGCCAGCAGCTTGGTCCAGGGTTACACTGAAGCTTTCTTT.

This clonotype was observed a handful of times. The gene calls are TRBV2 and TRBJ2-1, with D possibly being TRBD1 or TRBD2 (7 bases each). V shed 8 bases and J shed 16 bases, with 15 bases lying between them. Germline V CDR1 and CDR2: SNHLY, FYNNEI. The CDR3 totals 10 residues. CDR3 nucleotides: TGTGCCAGCGGGAGGGGGCCCCTCTTCTTC. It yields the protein CASGRGPLFF.

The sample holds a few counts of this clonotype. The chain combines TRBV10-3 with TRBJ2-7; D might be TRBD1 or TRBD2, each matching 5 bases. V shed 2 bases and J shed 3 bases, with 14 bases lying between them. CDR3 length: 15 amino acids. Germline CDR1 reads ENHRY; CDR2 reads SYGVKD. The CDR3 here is CAISEIPRGDYEQYF. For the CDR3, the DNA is TGTGCCATCAGTGAGATCCCCCGAGGGGACTACGAGCAGTACTTC.

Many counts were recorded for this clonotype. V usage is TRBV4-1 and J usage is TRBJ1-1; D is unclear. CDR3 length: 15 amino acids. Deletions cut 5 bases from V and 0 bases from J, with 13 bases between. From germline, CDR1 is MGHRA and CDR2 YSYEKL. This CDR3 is CASSTKGFMNTEAFF. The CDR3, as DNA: TGCGCCAGCAGCACAAAAGGGTTCATGAACACTGAAGCTTTCTTT.

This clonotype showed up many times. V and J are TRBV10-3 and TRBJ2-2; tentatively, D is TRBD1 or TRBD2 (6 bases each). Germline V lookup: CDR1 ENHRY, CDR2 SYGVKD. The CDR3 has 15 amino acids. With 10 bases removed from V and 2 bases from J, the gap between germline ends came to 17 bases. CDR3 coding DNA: TGTGCCACCGTTAGGGGGGACTCCAACACCGGGGAGCTGTTTTTT. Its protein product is CATVRGDSNTGELFF.

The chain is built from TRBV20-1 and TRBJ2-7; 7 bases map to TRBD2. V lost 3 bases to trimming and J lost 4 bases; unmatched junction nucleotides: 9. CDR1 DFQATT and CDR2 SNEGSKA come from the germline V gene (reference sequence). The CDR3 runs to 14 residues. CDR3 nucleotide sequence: TGCAGTGCTAGGGAGGGGAGGGCCGTGTACGAGCAGTACTTC. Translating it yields CSAREGRAVYEQYF.

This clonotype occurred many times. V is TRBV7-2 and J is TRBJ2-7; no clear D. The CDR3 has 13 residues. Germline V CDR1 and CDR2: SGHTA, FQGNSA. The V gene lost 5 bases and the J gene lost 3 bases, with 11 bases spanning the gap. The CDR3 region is CASSLRHGYEQYF. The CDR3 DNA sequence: TGTGCCAGCAGCCTACGACACGGCTACGAGCAGTACTTC.

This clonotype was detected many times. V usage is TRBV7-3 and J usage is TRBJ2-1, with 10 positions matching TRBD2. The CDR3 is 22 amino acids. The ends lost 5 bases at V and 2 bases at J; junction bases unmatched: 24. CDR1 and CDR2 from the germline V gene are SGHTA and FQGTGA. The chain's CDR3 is CASSDRHRGALAGRATYNEQFF. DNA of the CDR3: TGTGCCAGCAGCGACCGGCACCGGGGGGCACTAGCGGGGAGAGCTACCTACAATGAGCAGTTCTTC.

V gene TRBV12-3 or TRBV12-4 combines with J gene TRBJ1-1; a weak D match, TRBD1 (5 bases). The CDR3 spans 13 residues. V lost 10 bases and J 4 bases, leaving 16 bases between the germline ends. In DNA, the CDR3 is TGTGCCACTTCAGGACAATTAAGCACTGAAGCTTTCTTT. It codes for CATSGQLSTEAFF.

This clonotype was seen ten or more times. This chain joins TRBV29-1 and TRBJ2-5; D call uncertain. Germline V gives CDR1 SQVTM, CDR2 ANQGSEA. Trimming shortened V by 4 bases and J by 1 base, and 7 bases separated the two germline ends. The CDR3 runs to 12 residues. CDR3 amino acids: CSVGDLQETQYF. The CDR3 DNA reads TGCAGCGTTGGTGACCTCCAAGAGACCCAGTACTTC.

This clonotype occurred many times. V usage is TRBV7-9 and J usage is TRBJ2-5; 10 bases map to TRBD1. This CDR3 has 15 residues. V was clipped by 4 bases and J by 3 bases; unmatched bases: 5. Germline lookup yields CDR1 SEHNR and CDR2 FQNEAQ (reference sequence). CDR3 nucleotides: TGTGCCAGCAGCTCTTACGGGACAGGGGAAGAGACCCAGTACTTC. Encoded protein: CASSSYGTGEETQYF.

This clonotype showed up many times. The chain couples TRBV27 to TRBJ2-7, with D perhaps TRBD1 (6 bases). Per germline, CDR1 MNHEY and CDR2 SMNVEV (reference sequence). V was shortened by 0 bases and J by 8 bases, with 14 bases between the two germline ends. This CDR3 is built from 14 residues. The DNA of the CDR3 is TGTGCCAGCAGTTTATCAATCGACAGGACGAAGCAGTACTTC. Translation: CASSLSIDRTKQYF.

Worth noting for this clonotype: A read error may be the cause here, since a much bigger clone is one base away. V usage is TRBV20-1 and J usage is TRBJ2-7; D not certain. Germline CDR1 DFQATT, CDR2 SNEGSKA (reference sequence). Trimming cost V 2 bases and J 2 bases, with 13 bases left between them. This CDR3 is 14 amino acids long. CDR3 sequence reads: CSARRSWQAYEQYF. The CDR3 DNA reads TGCAGTGCTAGAAGGAGCTGGCAGGCCTACGAGCAGTACTTC.

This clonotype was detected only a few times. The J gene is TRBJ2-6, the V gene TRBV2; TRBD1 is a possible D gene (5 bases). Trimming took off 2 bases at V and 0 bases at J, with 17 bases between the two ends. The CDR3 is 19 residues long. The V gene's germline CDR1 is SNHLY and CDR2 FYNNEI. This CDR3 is CASSEWGVLGLSGANVLTF. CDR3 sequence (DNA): TGTGCCAGCAGTGAATGGGGCGTCCTTGGCCTCTCTGGGGCCAACGTCCTGACTTTC.

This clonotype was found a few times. The CDR3 is CSARDGGDAKNIQYF. Here the CDR3 DNA reads TGCAGTGCTAGAGACGGGGGGGATGCCAAAAACATTCAGTACTTC. This chain joins TRBV20-1 and TRBJ2-4; 8 bases are a match to TRBD2. CDR3 length: 15 amino acids. CDR1 DFQATT and CDR2 SNEGSKA come from the germline V gene (reference sequence). Losses at the gene ends were 0 bases for V and 1 base for J; bases not matched to a gene: 2.

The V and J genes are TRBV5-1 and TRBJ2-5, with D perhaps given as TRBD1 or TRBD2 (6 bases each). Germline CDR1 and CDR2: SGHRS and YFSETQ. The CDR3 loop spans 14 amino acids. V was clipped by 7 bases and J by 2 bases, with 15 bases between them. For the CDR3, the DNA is TGCGCCAGCGGCCGAGAGGGGGGACAAGAGACCCAGTACTTC. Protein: CASGREGGQETQYF.

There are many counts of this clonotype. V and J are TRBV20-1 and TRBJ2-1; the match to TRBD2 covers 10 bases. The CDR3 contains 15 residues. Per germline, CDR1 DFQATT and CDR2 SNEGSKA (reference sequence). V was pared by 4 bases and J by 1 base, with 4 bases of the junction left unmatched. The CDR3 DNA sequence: TGCAGTGCTATGGAGACTAGCGGGTCCTACAATGAGCAGTTCTTC. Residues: CSAMETSGSYNEQFF.

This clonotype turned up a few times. CDR3 sequence (DNA): TGCAGTGCCACCAGGGGTCAATACTACGAGCAGTACTTC. This gives the protein CSATRGQYYEQYF. The rearrangement uses TRBV20-1 and TRBJ2-7; weak D call: TRBD1 (6 bases). Germline lookup yields CDR1 DFQATT and CDR2 SNEGSKA (reference sequence). This CDR3 comprises 13 residues. V was trimmed by 6 bases and J by 3 bases, leaving 15 bases between them.

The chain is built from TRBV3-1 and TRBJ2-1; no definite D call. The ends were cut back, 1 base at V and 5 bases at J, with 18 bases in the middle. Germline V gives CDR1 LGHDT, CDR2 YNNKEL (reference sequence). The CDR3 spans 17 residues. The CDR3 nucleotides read TGTGCCAGCAGCCAAGGTTCCTCCCGGAAAGGAAACAATGAGCAGTTCTTC. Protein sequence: CASSQGSSRKGNNEQFF.

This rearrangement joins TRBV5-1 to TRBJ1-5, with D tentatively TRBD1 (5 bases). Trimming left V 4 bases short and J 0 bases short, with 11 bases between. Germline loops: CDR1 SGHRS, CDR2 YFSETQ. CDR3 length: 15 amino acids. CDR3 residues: CASSNGTHSNQPQHF. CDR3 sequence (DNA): TGCGCCAGCAGCAACGGGACTCATAGCAATCAGCCCCAGCATTTT.

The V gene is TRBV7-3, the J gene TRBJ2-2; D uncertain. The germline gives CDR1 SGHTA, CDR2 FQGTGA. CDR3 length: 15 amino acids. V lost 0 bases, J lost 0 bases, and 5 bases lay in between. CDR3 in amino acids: CASSLTQANTGELFF. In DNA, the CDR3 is TGTGCCAGCAGCTTAACCCAGGCGAACACCGGGGAGCTGTTTTTT.

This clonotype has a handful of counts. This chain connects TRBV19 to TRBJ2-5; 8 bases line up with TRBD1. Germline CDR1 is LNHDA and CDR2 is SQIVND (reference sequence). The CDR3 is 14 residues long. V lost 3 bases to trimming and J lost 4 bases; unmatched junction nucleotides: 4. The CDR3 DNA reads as TGTGCCAGTAGTATCCAGGGGGCGGGAGAGACCCAGTACTTC. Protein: CASSIQGAGETQYF.

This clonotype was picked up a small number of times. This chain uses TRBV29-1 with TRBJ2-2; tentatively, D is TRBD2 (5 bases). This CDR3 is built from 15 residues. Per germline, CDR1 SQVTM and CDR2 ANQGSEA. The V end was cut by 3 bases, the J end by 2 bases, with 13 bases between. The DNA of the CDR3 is TGCAGCGTTGAGGAGCGAGGACTTAACACCGGGGAGCTGTTTTTT. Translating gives CSVEERGLNTGELFF.

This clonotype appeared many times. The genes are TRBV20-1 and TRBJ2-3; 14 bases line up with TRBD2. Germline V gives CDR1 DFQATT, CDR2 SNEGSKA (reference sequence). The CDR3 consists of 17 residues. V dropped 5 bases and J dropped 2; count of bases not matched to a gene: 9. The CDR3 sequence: CSAPGLAGGSYTDTQYF. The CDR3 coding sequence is TGCAGTGCTCCCGGACTAGCGGGAGGATCTTACACAGATACGCAGTATTTT.

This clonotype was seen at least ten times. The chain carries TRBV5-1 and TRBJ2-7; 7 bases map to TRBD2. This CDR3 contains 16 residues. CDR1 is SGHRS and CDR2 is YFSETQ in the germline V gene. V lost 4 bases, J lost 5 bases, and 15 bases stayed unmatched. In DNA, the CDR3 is TGCGCCAGCAGCCAGGGAGGGGCAGGGAAGAAGAACGAGCAGTACTTC. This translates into CASSQGGAGKKNEQYF.